The 13 T cell receptor beta chains below all came from one sample that was sequenced in a study of OX40 agonist ivuxolimab in advanced cancers. Profiled with immunoSEQ multiplex PCR; TCRdb holds only in-frame clones, not every one. The sample lists around 23,000 clones; 65% to 80% were seen once. This sample comprised CD4+ or CD8+ T cells sorted from blood, obtained in a trial of the OX40 agonist ivuxolimab. These receptors all stem from an adult with an advanced solid tumor such as melanoma, head and neck, liver or kidney cancer.

The gene calls are TRBV11-1 and TRBJ2-5, with 8 bases matching TRBD1. J lost 5 bases, V lost 0 bases, and 11 bases had no gene match. CDR3 length: 17 amino acids. The V gene's germline CDR1 is SGHAT and CDR2 FQDESV (reference sequence). CDR3 sequence: CASSLALSGQALETQYF. CDR3 coding DNA: TGTGCCAGCAGCTTAGCGTTATCGGGACAGGCGTTGGAGACCCAGTACTTC.

This clone was seen only a few times. The genes are TRBV5-4 and TRBJ1-1; 7 positions agree with TRBD1. This CDR3 region has 15 residues. The V segment lost 1 base and the J segment 1 base; nucleotides outside the gene matches: 4. Germline V gene lookup returns CDR1 SGHNT and CDR2 YYREEE (reference sequence). The CDR3 nucleotides are TGTGCCAGCAGCTTGACAGGGGAAAGGAACACTGAAGCTTTCTTT. This codes for CASSLTGERNTEAFF. Variable domain in full (rest from reference TRBV5-4 and TRBJ1-1): ETGVTQSPTHLIKTRGQQVTLRCSSQSGHNTVSWYQQALGQGPQFIFQYYREEENGRGNFPPRFSGLQFPNYSSELNVNALELDDSALYLCASSLTGERNTEAFFGQGTRLTVV.

As concerns this clone: The junction shows a germline mismatch at one end, possibly a read error. The chain links TRBV5-1 to TRBJ1-1, with TRBD1 matching 8 bases. The CDR3 is made up of 15 amino acids. Germline-derived CDR1 and CDR2 are SGHRS and YFSETQ. The DNA for the CDR3 is TGTGCCAGCAGCTTGACAGGGGAAAGGAACACTGAAGCTTTCTTT. It encodes CASSLTGERNTEAFF.

The rearrangement links TRBV10-1 to TRBJ2-7; D may correspond to TRBD1 or TRBD2 (5 bases each). Germline V lookup: CDR1 WNHNN, CDR2 SYGVQD (reference sequence). Trimming removed 3 bases from V and 4 bases from J, with 25 bases in between. This CDR3 spans 18 amino acids. The CDR3 DNA reads TGCGCCAGCAGTGATGTAAAGTATGGGGCGCGGGTTATTTACGAGCAGTACTTC. Its protein is CASSDVKYGARVIYEQYF.

The chain joins TRBV5-1 to TRBJ2-5; TRBD2 is a possible D gene (5 bases). The V gene lost 2 bases and the J gene lost 1 base, with 9 bases spanning the gap. The length of the CDR3 is 14 residues. From germline, CDR1 is SGHRS and CDR2 YFSETQ. The CDR3 DNA sequence: TGCGCCAGCAGCTTCGGGAACCCCCAAGAGACCCAGTACTTC. Amino acids: CASSFGNPQETQYF.

By frequency in the sample, this clone is medium-sized (0.01 to 0.1%). The chain employs TRBV5-1 and TRBJ2-7, with 8 bases identical to TRBD2. J gave up 3 bases and V 7 bases, and 3 bases lay outside the gene matches. The CDR3 is made up of 12 amino acids. Germline CDR1 SGHRS, CDR2 YFSETQ. The CDR3 loop reads CASAGTSYEQYF. The CDR3 DNA is TGCGCCAGCGCCGGGACTAGCTACGAGCAGTACTTC.

This chain connects TRBV5-1 to TRBJ2-2; D unresolved. In germline, CDR1 is SGHRS, CDR2 YFSETQ. Deletions cut 2 bases from V and 2 bases from J, with 1 base between. This CDR3 is built from 12 residues. The CDR3 is CASSFNTGELFF. The CDR3 DNA follows: TGCGCCAGCAGCTTTAACACCGGGGAGCTGTTTTTT.

Only one count was recorded for this clone. V gene TRBV25-1 combines with J gene TRBJ2-2; 9 positions agree with TRBD2. CDR3 length: 18 residues. The V segment lost 2 bases and the J segment 5 bases; nucleotides outside the gene matches: 12. CDR1 MGHDK and CDR2 SYGVNS come from the germline V gene. The chain's CDR3 is CASSEGYGLASGTGELFF. DNA of the CDR3: TGTGCCAGCAGTGAAGGATACGGACTAGCGAGTGGGACCGGGGAGCTGTTTTTT.

The CDR3: CASSLGGGPRETQYF. In DNA form, the CDR3 reads TGCGCCAGCAGCTTGGGCGGAGGCCCCCGAGAGACCCAGTACTTC. J is TRBJ2-5 and V is TRBV5-1; the D gene is possibly TRBD2 (5 bases). Trimming shortened V by 0 bases and J by 4 bases, and 13 bases separated the two germline ends. CDR1 is SGHRS, CDR2 YFSETQ, per germline. The length of the CDR3 is 15 residues.

CDR3 nucleotides: TGTGCCAGCAGCCGGAGCGGGGGGCGGAACAATGAGCAGTTCTTC. It yields the protein CASSRSGGRNNEQFF. This chain joins TRBV7-9 and TRBJ2-1; 9 bases match TRBD2. Germline CDR1 is SEHNR and CDR2 is FQNEAQ (reference sequence). This CDR3 has 15 residues. J gave up 5 bases and V 5 bases, and 7 bases lay outside the gene matches.

V usage is TRBV7-6 and J usage is TRBJ2-5; D is uncertain. The J call may not be correct, given that the DNA end is closer to TRBJ2-7. The CDR3 has 14 amino acids. Per germline, CDR1 SGHVS and CDR2 FNYEAQ. This chain's CDR3 is CASSLYAVQGEQYF. The CDR3 nucleotides read TGTGCCAGCAGCTTATACGCGGTTCAAGGCGAGCAGTACTTC.

This clone appeared a few times. The chain employs TRBV10-1 and TRBJ2-7, with D unresolved. The CDR3 extends over 14 amino acids. V lost 0 bases to trimming and J lost 9 bases, with 15 bases between them. Looked up from germline, CDR1 is WNHNN and CDR2 is SYGVQD (reference sequence). The CDR3 nucleotides read TGCGCCAGCAGTGAGTCTGTTGGCTACCCTCTGCAGTACTTC. The encoded protein is CASSESVGYPLQYF.

The chain joins TRBV9 to TRBJ1-1; 8 nucleotides agree with TRBD1. V dropped 1 base and J dropped 5; count of bases not matched to a gene: 4. Per germline, CDR1 SGDLS and CDR2 YYNGEE. The CDR3 is made up of 14 amino acids. CDR3 in DNA: TGTGCCAGCAGCGTAAGACAGGGGAGGACTGAAGCTTTCTTT. This encodes CASSVRQGRTEAFF.